A single sample is the source of the 15 T cell receptor beta chains below, sequenced in a study of blood T cell repertoires in COVID-19. Clones were read by immunoSEQ multiplex PCR, and TCRdb kept only the in-frame ones, dropping some. This repertoire shows about 35,000 clones, approximately 83% found once; its top ten account for approximately 3.7%. The sequenced sample was peripheral blood. The receptors shown here come from a man in his fifties with acute or convalescent COVID-19.

This clone was recorded a few times. The chain joins TRBV5-4 to TRBJ1-2; the D gene is possibly TRBD1 (6 bases). Trimming removed 5 bases at V and 3 bases at J, with 17 bases between. Germline V lookup: CDR1 SGHNT, CDR2 YYREEE (reference sequence). This CDR3 has 15 amino acids. Here the CDR3 DNA reads TGTGCCAGCAGTCCCGGGACAAGCAGCTACTATGGCTACACCTTC. Protein product: CASSPGTSSYYGYTF.

The V call is TRBV10-1, the J call TRBJ2-7; 7 nucleotides agree with TRBD2. This CDR3 is built from 14 residues. V dropped 3 bases and J dropped 7; count of bases not matched to a gene: 9. Germline V gene data show CDR1 as WNHNN and CDR2 as SYGVQD (reference sequence). This CDR3 reads CASSDVGRPGEQYF. The CDR3 bases are TGCGCCAGCAGTGACGTCGGGAGGCCTGGAGAGCAGTACTTC.

V usage is TRBV10-1 and J usage is TRBJ2-1; 7 positions match TRBD1. The junction had 4 bases not matched to a gene; V was cut back by 3 bases and J by 8 bases. Germline V gene sequence: CDR1 WNHNN, CDR2 SYGVQD (reference sequence). The CDR3 has 13 residues. CDR3 region: CASSDGTVDEQFF. The DNA of the CDR3 is TGCGCCAGCAGTGATGGGACAGTGGATGAGCAGTTCTTC.

The chain is built from TRBV14 and TRBJ1-1; D ambiguous. Per the germline V gene, CDR1 is SGHDN and CDR2 is FVKESK. The V and J ends lost 4 bases and 1 base respectively, with 7 bases between them. The CDR3 runs to 13 residues. CDR3 loop: CASSRRENTEAFF. In nucleotides, the CDR3 is TGTGCCAGCAGCCGGCGGGAGAACACTGAAGCTTTCTTT.

This clone appeared a few times. This chain connects TRBV5-4 to TRBJ2-3; the match to TRBD2 covers 15 bases. Germline loops: CDR1 SGHNT, CDR2 YYREEE (reference sequence). The junction had 6 bases not matched to a gene; V was cut back by 4 bases and J by 3 bases. This CDR3 is built from 17 residues. CDR3 loop: CASSRTSGRVRTDTQYF. For the CDR3, the DNA is TGTGCCAGCAGCCGGACTAGCGGGAGGGTAAGGACAGATACGCAGTATTTT. Using reference TRBV5-4 and TRBJ2-3 for the parts outside the CDR3, the full variable domain is ETGVTQSPTHLIKTRGQQVTLRCSSQSGHNTVSWYQQALGQGPQFIFQYYREEENGRGNFPPRFSGLQFPNYSSELNVNALELDDSALYLCASSRTSGRVRTDTQYFGPGTRLTVL.

The chain couples TRBV2 to TRBJ1-2, with no clear D. CDR1 is SNHLY, CDR2 FYNNEI, per germline. Trimming removed 5 bases at V and 0 bases at J, with 16 bases between. CDR3 size: 16 residues. This CDR3 reads CASSLTAGVTNYGYTF. The CDR3 nucleotides read TGTGCCAGCAGTCTTACCGCCGGGGTTACTAACTATGGCTACACCTTC.

This chain uses TRBV6-5 with TRBJ2-7, with TRBD1 matching 8 bases. Trimming removed 9 bases from V and 5 bases from J; junction bases left unmatched: 12. The CDR3 consists of 14 residues. From germline, CDR1 is MNHEY and CDR2 SVGAGI. DNA for the CDR3: TGTGCCAGTTACCCAGGGACAGGTCCTAACGAGCAGTACTTC. It specifies CASYPGTGPNEQYF.

This sequence joins TRBV5-1 and TRBJ1-4; D remains ambiguous. V was clipped by 4 bases and J by 8 bases, with 12 bases between them. This CDR3 spans 13 amino acids. CDR1 SGHRS and CDR2 YFSETQ come from the germline V gene. CDR3 protein: CASSPDWEEKLFF. The CDR3 bases are TGCGCCAGCAGCCCGGACTGGGAGGAAAAACTGTTTTTT.

The genes are TRBV18 and TRBJ2-3; TRBD1 aligns across 8 bases. The ends lost 6 bases at V and 2 bases at J; junction bases unmatched: 13. This CDR3 is 17 amino acids long. Germline lookup yields CDR1 KGHSH and CDR2 LQKENI. Written as DNA, the CDR3 is TGTGCCAGCTCTCCATTGGCGGGGCAGGGGGCCACAGATACGCAGTATTTT. Translating gives CASSPLAGQGATDTQYF.

The chain couples TRBV28 to TRBJ1-2, with 7 bases fitting TRBD1. CDR1 is MDHEN and CDR2 is SYDVKM in the germline V gene. The V gene end was trimmed by 1 base and the J gene end by 1 base; junction bases not matched to a gene: 9. CDR3 length equals 17 residues. The CDR3 DNA reads TGTGCCAGCAGTTTATCTGGGACAGCCAGAGGTAACTATGGCTACACCTTC. This codes for CASSLSGTARGNYGYTF.

The sample holds one count of this clone. This chain joins TRBV6-1 and TRBJ2-2, with D unclear. The V gene lost 2 bases and the J gene lost 7 bases, with 8 bases spanning the gap. The CDR3 spans 13 residues. Germline lookup yields CDR1 MNHNS and CDR2 SASEGT. CDR3 loop: CASSELVSGELFF. The DNA of the CDR3 is TGTGCCAGCAGTGAACTGGTTAGCGGGGAGCTGTTTTTT.

The chain joins TRBV5-1 to TRBJ1-6, with 7 bases fitting TRBD1. The CDR3 contains 13 residues. The V gene's germline CDR1 is SGHRS and CDR2 YFSETQ. Trimming cost V 7 bases and J 5 bases; bases outside gene matches: 3. The CDR3 DNA follows: TGCGCCAGCTTCGACAGGGATAATTCACCCCTCCACTTT. This codes for CASFDRDNSPLHF.

Only one count was recorded for this clone. The V and J genes are TRBV6-1 and TRBJ1-2, with a possible D match to TRBD1 (5 bases). CDR1 MNHNS and CDR2 SASEGT come from the germline V gene. The CDR3 spans 14 residues. The V end lost 0 bases, the J end lost 4 bases, and 9 bases lay between the germline ends. The CDR3 spells CASSEAPGSYGYTF. The CDR3 DNA reads as TGTGCCAGCAGTGAAGCGCCAGGGTCCTATGGCTACACCTTC.

This chain connects TRBV7-2 to TRBJ1-3, with a weak D call TRBD1 (6 bases). V lost 1 base and J lost 7, with 8 bases in between. Germline CDR1 reads SGHTA; CDR2 reads FQGNSA. This CDR3 contains 13 residues. In DNA form, the CDR3 reads TGTGCCAGCAGCTTAGGGGGGCCTAACACCATATATTTT. This sequence encodes CASSLGGPNTIYF.

The chain links TRBV5-1 to TRBJ2-5, with D perhaps TRBD2 (6 bases). In germline, CDR1 is SGHRS, CDR2 YFSETQ. There are 14 residues in the CDR3. Trimming stripped 4 bases from V and 1 base from J, with 11 bases between. The CDR3 region is CASSPLTSQETQYF. In DNA, the CDR3 is TGCGCCAGCAGCCCGTTGACTAGCCAAGAGACCCAGTACTTC.